This record concerns one T cell receptor (beta chain) sequence. Antigen unknown. The study pooled second doses at about 4 or about 12 weeks. The data were taken from a study of T cell responses to AZD1222 COVID-19 vaccine. Measured with immunoSEQ multiplex PCR; TCRdb has only the in-frame clones, and not every one. The data show about 89,000 clones, 75% to 90% seen once. Trimming at V came to 3 bases and at J to 4 bases, leaving 6 bases not matched to a gene. The CDR3 sequence is 14 residues long. The germline gives CDR1 GTSNPN, CDR2 SVGIG (reference sequence). Study-level results: Unmutated variant regions are reportedly the target of nearly half of TCRs that are spike-specific.

Sequencing used peripheral blood, obtained 28 days after the second AZD1222 dose. The receptor comes from an adult who received the AZD1222 COVID-19 vaccine. The chain uses TRBV30 and TRBJ1-2; 9 bases line up with TRBD1. CDR3 nucleotide sequence: TGTGCCTGGAGAGTGCGGGACAGGGTCTATGGCTACACCTTC. Translation: CAWRVRDRVYGYTF.